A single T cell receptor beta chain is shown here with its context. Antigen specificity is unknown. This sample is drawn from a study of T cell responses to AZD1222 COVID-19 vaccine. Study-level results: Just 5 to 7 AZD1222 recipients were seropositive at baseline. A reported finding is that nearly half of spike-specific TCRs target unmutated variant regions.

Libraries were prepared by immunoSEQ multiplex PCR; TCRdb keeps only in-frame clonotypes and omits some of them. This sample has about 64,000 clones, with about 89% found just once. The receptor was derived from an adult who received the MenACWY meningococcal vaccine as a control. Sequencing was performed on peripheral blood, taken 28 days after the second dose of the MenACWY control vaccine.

This CDR3 reads CASSRGFNSPLHF. CDR3 in DNA: TGCGCCAGCTCCAGGGGTTTTAATTCACCCCTCCACTTT. This chain links TRBV10-2 with TRBJ1-6, with D maybe TRBD1 (6 bases). This CDR3 contains 13 residues. From germline, CDR1 is WSHSY and CDR2 SAAADI. The V end was cut by 8 bases, the J end by 6 bases, with 11 bases between.